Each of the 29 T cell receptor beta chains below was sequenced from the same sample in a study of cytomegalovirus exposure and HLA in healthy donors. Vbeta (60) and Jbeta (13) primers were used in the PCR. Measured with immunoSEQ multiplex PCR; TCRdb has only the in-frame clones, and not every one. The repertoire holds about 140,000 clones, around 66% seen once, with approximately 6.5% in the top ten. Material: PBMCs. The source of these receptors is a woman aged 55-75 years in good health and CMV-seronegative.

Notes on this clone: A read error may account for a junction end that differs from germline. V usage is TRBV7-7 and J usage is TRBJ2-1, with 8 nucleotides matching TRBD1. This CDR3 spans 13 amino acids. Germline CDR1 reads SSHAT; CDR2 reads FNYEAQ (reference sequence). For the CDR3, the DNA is TGTGCTAGCAGCCAGGGGGCCCACAATGAGCAGTTCTTC. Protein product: CASSQGAHNEQFF.

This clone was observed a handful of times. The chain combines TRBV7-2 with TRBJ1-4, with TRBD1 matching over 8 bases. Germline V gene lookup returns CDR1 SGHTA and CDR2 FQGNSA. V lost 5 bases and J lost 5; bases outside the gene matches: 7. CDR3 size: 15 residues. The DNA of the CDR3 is TGTGCCAGCAGCATCGATAGACAGGGGAATGAAAAACTGTTTTTT. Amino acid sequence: CASSIDRQGNEKLFF.

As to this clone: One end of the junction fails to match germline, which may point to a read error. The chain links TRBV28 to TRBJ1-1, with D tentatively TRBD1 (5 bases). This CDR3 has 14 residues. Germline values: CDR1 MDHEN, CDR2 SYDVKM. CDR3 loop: CAGSATGTYTEAFF. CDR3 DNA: TGTGCCGGCAGTGCTACCGGGACTTACACTGAAGCTTTCTTT.

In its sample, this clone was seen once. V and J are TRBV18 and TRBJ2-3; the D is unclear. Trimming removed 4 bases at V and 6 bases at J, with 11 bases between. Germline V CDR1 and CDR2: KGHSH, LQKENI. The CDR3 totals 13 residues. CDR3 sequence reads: CASSQLDGDTQYF. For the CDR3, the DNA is TGTGCCAGCTCACAGCTTGACGGGGATACGCAGTATTTT.

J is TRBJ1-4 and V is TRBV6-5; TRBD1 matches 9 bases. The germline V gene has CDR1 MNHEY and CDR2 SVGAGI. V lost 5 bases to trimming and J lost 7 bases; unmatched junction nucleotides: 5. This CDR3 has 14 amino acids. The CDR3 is CASSHRGRGEKLFF. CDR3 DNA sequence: TGTGCCAGCAGTCACAGGGGGCGAGGTGAAAAACTGTTTTTT.

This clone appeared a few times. CDR3 DNA sequence: TGCGCCAGCAGCTTGGAGTCTGTCGGCGGGAGGTCAGATACGCAGTATTTT. Residues: CASSLESVGGRSDTQYF. V gene TRBV5-1 combines with J gene TRBJ2-3; 8 bases are shared with TRBD2. The CDR3 contains 17 residues. Germline CDR1 is SGHRS and CDR2 is YFSETQ. The V and J ends lost 0 bases and 4 bases, in that order; junction bases with no gene match: 10.

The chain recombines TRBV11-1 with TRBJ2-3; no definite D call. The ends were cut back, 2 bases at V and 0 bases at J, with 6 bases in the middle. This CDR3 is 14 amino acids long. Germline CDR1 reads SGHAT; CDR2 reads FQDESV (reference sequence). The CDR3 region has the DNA TGTGCCAGCAGCTTACCTACTAGCACAGATACGCAGTATTTT. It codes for CASSLPTSTDTQYF.

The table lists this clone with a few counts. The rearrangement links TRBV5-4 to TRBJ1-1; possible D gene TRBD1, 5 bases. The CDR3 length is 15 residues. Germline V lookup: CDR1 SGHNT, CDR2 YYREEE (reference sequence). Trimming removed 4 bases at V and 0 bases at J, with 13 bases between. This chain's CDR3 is CASSILTALNTEAFF. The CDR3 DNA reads TGTGCCAGCAGCATCTTGACAGCCCTGAACACTGAAGCTTTCTTT. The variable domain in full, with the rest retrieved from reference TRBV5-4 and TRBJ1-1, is ETGVTQSPTHLIKTRGQQVTLRCSSQSGHNTVSWYQQALGQGPQFIFQYYREEENGRGNFPPRFSGLQFPNYSSELNVNALELDDSALYLCASSILTALNTEAFFGQGTRLTVV.

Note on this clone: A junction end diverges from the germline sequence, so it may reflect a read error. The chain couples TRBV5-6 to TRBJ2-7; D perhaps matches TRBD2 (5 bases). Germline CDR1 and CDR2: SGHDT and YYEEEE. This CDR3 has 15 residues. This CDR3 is CAGSFKRAGPYEQYF. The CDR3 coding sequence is TGTGCCGGCAGCTTCAAAAGGGCGGGCCCCTACGAGCAGTACTTC.

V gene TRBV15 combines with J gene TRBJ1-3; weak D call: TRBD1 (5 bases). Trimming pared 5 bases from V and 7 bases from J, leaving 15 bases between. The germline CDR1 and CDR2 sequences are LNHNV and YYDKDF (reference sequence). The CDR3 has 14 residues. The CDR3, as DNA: TGTGCCACCAGCTCAAGCGGGGGGAAGAACACCATATATTTT. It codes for CATSSSGGKNTIYF.

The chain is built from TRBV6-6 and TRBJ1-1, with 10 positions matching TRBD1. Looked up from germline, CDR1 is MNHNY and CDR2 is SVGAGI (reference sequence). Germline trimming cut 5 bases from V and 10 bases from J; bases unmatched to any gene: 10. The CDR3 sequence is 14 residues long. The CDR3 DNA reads TGTGCCAGCAGTCAGGGCCGGGACAGGGGCCGAGCTTTCTTT. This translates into CASSQGRDRGRAFF.

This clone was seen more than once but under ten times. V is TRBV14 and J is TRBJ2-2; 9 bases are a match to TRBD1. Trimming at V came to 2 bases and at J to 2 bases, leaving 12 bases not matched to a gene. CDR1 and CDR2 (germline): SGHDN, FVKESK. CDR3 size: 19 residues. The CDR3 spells CASSQRGLKDRGNTGELFF. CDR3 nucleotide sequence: TGTGCCAGCAGCCAAAGGGGTCTTAAGGACAGGGGAAACACCGGGGAGCTGTTTTTT.

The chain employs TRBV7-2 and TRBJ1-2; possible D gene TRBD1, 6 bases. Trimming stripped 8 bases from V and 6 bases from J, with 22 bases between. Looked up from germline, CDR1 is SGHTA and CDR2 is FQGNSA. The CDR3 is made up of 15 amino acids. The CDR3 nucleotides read TGTGCCAGCGGCAGGGGCACAGGGAAGGATGATGGCTACACCTTC. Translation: CASGRGTGKDDGYTF.

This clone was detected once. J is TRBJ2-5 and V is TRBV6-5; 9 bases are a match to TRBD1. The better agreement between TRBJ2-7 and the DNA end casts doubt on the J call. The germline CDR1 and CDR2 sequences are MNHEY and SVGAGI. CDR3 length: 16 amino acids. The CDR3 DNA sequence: TGTGCCAGCAGTTACTCGGGGGGACAGGGACTCTACGAGCAGTACTTC. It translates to CASSYSGGQGLYEQYF.

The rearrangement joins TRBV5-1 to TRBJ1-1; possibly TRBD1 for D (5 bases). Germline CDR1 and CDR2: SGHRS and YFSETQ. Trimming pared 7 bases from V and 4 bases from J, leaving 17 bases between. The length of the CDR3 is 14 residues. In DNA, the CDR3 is TGCGCCAGCGTCACGACACTCGGGGGCACTGAAGCTTTCTTT. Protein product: CASVTTLGGTEAFF.

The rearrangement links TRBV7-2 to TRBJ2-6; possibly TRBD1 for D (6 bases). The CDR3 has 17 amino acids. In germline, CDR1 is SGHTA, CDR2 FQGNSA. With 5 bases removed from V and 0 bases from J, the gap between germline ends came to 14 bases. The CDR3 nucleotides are TGTGCCAGCAGCCCCGGGACATCTCGCTCTGGGGCCAACGTCCTGACTTTC. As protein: CASSPGTSRSGANVLTF.

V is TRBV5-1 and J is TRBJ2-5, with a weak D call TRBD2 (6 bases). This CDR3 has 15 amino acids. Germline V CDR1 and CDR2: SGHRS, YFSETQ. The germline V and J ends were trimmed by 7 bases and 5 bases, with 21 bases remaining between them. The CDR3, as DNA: TGCGCCAGCGATCGGGGGTTGAGCTATGAGGAGACCCAGTACTTC. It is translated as CASDRGLSYEETQYF.

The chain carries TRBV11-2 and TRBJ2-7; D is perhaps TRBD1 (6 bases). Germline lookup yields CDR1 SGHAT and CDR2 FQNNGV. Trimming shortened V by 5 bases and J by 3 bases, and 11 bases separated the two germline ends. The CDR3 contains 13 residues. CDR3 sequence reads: CASSQGRSYEQYF. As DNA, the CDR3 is TGTGCCAGCAGCCAGGGGCGGAGCTACGAGCAGTACTTC.

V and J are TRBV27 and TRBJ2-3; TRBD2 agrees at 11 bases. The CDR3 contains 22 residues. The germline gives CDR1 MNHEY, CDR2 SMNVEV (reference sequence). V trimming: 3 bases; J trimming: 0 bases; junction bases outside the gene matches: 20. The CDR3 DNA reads TGTGCCAGCAGTTTTAGTGCGCTTGGGCGACTAGCGGGAAGTATGAGCACAGATACGCAGTATTTT. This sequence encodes CASSFSALGRLAGSMSTDTQYF.

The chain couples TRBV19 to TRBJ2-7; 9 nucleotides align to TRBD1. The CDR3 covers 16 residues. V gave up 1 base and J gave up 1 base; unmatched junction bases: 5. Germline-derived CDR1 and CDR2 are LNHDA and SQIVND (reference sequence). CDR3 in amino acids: CASSIASGQGSYEQYF. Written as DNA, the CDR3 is TGTGCCAGTAGTATAGCCTCAGGACAGGGGTCCTACGAGCAGTACTTC.

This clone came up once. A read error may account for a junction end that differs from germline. In DNA form, the CDR3 reads TGTTCCAGCAGCTTAACGAGGGGGCTTAATGAAAAACTGTTTTTT. Amino acid sequence: CSSSLTRGLNEKLFF. The V call is TRBV7-9, the J call TRBJ1-4; 7 nucleotides agree with TRBD1. Germline CDR1 SEHNR, CDR2 FQNEAQ (reference sequence). The CDR3 has 15 residues.

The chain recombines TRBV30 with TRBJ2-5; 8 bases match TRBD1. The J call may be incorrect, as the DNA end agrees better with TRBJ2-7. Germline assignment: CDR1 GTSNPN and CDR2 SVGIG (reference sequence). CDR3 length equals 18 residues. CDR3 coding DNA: TGTGCCTGGAAATTCGGGGGACAGGCCCCCGGAGACTACTACGAGCAGTACTTC. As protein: CAWKFGGQAPGDYYEQYF.

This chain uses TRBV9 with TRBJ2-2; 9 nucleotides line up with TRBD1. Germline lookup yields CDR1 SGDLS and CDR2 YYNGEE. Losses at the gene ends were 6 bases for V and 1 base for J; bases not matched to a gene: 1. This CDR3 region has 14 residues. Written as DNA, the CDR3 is TGTGCCAGCAACAGGGGGCAGAACACCGGGGAGCTGTTTTTT. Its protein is CASNRGQNTGELFF.

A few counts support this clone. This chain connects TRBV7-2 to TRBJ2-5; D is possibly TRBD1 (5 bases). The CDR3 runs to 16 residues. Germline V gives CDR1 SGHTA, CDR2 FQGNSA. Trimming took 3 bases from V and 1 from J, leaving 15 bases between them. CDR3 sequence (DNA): TGTGCCAGCAGCTTCTTAGGGGCAGCAGTCCAAGAGACCCAGTACTTC. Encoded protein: CASSFLGAAVQETQYF.

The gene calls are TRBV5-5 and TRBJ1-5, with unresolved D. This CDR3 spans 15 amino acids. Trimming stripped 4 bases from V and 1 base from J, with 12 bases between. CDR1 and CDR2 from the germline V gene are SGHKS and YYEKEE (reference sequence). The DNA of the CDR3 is TGTGCCAGCAGCGGGGAGGACGTGAGCAATCAGCCCCAGCATTTT. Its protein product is CASSGEDVSNQPQHF.

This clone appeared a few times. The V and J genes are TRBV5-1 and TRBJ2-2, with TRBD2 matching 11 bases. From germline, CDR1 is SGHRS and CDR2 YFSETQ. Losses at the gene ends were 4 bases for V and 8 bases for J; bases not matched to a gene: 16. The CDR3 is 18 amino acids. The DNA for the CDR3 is TGCGCCAGCAGCCCCGTAGCGGGGGGGCTCTCAAGCTCAGGGGAGCTGTTTTTT. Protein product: CASSPVAGGLSSSGELFF.

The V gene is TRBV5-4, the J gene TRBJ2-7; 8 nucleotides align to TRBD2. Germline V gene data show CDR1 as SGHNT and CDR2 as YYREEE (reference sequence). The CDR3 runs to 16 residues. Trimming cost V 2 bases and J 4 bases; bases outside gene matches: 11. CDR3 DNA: TGTGCCAGCAGCTTCATAGCGGGGACTACCTTATACGAGCAGTACTTC. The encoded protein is CASSFIAGTTLYEQYF.

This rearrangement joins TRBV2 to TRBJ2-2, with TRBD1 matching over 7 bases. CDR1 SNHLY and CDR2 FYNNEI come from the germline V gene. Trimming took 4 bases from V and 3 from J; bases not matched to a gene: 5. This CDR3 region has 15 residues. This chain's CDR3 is CASSGDSGHTGELFF. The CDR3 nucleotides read TGTGCCAGCAGTGGGGACAGCGGCCACACCGGGGAGCTGTTTTTT.

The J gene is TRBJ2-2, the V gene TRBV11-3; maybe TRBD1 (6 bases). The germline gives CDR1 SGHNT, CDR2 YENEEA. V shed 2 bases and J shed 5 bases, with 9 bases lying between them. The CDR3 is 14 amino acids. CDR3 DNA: TGTGCCAGCAGCTTATTGAGGGGGACCGGGGAGCTGTTTTTT. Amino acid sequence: CASSLLRGTGELFF. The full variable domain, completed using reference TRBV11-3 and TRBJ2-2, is EAGVVQSPRYKIIEKKQPVAFWCNPISGHNTLYWYLQNLGQGPELLIRYENEEAVDDSQLPKDRFSAERLKGVDSTLKIQPAELGDSAVYLCASSLLRGTGELFFGEGSRLTVL.